This T cell receptor (beta chain) was obtained from a study of Graves' ophthalmopathy and Graves' hyperthyroidism. Study details: Blood was drawn at initial diagnosis, before any treatment. The study, taken as a whole, reports: Detected in blood as well were most expanded thyroid clonotypes with frequency above 0.001.

The germline V and J ends were trimmed by 1 base and 11 bases, with 12 bases remaining between them. The CDR3 extends over 13 amino acids. Germline V CDR1 and CDR2: MNHNS, SASEGT. RNA transcripts provided the template for amplifying TCR beta CDR3 regions. First-round RT-PCR with HTBI primers preceded a second-round multiplex PCR. TCRdb passed the multiplex PCR reads through MiXCR, listing each CDR3 protein once. The sample contains about 500,000 distinct CDR3 sequences, around 15% of which appear only once. There are many counts of this clonotype. What it recognizes is unknown. The sample comprised blood. The origin of this receptor is a woman younger than 45 with Graves' ophthalmopathy. The chain combines TRBV6-1 with TRBJ1-5; TRBD1 is a possible D gene (6 bases). In DNA form, the CDR3 reads TGTGCCAGCAGTGAAGTCCCAGGGGCGGCCCAGCATTTT. It encodes CASSEVPGAAQHF.